Listed here are 30 T cell receptor beta chains from one sample, sequenced in a study of T cells expressing NK-cell markers. TCRdb reprocessed the 5' RACE reads, keeping one entry per CDR3 protein, no DNA. The listing contains hundreds of thousands of distinct CDR3 sequences. Sequencing was done on a sample of blood T cells: a sorted CD56 or NKG2C T cell subset, CD4+ or CD8+ T cells, or bulk PBMC T cells (not recorded which). The receptors shown here come from a man between 18 and 69 years old in good health.

The chain combines TRBV12-3 or TRBV12-4 with TRBJ2-2. The CDR3 length is 15 residues. CDR3 region: CASSLDTRYTGELFF.

The chain uses TRBV29-1 and TRBJ2-3; TCRdb lists TRBD1, though no DNA is available to test this call. The CDR3 runs 15 residues. Germline V lookup: CDR1 SQVTM, CDR2 ANQGSEA. The CDR3 sequence is CSVPPGQGATDTQYF.

This chain connects TRBV3-1 to TRBJ1-6. Per the germline V gene, CDR1 is LGHDT and CDR2 is YNNKEL (reference sequence). CDR3 length: 14 amino acids. CDR3 amino acids: CASSQPEPNSPLHF.

V is TRBV19 and J is TRBJ2-7; the D call of TRBD2 rests on TCRdb alone, since no DNA is present to check it. CDR1 is LNHDA, CDR2 SQIVND, per germline (reference sequence). The CDR3 spans 15 residues. The CDR3 sequence is CASSIGGAVLHEQYF.

The rearrangement links TRBV12-3 or TRBV12-4 to TRBJ2-3. CDR3 length equals 13 residues. CDR3 in amino acids: CASSFYGEDTQYF.

V and J are TRBV6-1 and TRBJ1-3; TCRdb's D call of TRBD1 is untestable without DNA. CDR3 size: 16 residues. CDR1 MNHNS and CDR2 SASEGT come from the germline V gene. CDR3 sequence reads: CASTLQGAVSGNTIYF.

The chain links TRBV3-1 to TRBJ2-2; there is no DNA to check the TCRdb D call of TRBD2. Germline values: CDR1 LGHDT, CDR2 YNNKEL (reference sequence). This CDR3 contains 17 residues. The CDR3 sequence is CASSRSGTSGDTGELFF.

The J gene is TRBJ2-3, the V gene TRBV6-5; the D call from TCRdb, TRBD2, cannot be confirmed without DNA. Germline V gene data show CDR1 as MNHEY and CDR2 as SVGAGI. The CDR3 consists of 16 residues. CDR3 amino acids: CASSYESGGGPDTQYF.

The chain couples TRBV7-6 to TRBJ2-3; TCRdb returns TRBD1, unconfirmable since there is no DNA. This CDR3 comprises 16 residues. Germline CDR1 SGHVS, CDR2 FNYEAQ. The CDR3 spells CASSPYSDRGSDTQYF.

The V and J genes are TRBV5-4 and TRBJ2-3. The CDR3 consists of 14 residues. Germline-derived CDR1 and CDR2 are SGHNT and YYREEE (reference sequence). This CDR3 is CASSFERPTDTQYF.

The V and J genes are TRBV18 and TRBJ2-1; TCRdb's assignment of TRBD2 cannot be checked, as there is no DNA. This CDR3 is built from 15 residues. The germline CDR1 and CDR2 sequences are KGHSH and LQKENI. The CDR3: CASSPVERALNEQFF.

The chain employs TRBV28 and TRBJ1-5. CDR3 size: 14 residues. CDR1 and CDR2 from the germline V gene are MDHEN and SYDVKM. The CDR3 is CASSKSKGAKPQHF.

The chain combines TRBV12-3 or TRBV12-4 with TRBJ2-1; TCRdb gives TRBD2 as the D gene, but with no DNA this cannot be confirmed. This CDR3 contains 19 residues. The CDR3 loop is CASSSPGRGGLSSYNEQFF.

V usage is TRBV27 and J usage is TRBJ2-7; the D gene TCRdb calls, TRBD1, cannot be checked with no DNA. The CDR3 length is 14 residues. CDR1 MNHEY and CDR2 SMNVEV come from the germline V gene (reference sequence). This CDR3 reads CASSRPGTGIEQYF.

V is TRBV11-1 and J is TRBJ2-3; TCRdb's D call, TRBD1, is unchecked because there is no DNA. Germline V lookup: CDR1 SGHAT, CDR2 FQDESV (reference sequence). This CDR3 spans 15 amino acids. The CDR3 protein is CASADHPESTDTQYF.

The gene calls are TRBV21-1 and TRBJ2-7; TCRdb outputs TRBD1, but without DNA this stays unchecked. TRBV21-1 constitutes a pseudogene. The CDR3 sequence is 13 residues long. The CDR3 loop is CASSKVRGYEQYF.

The J gene is TRBJ2-7, the V gene TRBV6-5. There are 14 residues in the CDR3. CDR1 is MNHEY and CDR2 is SVGAGI in the germline V gene. This chain's CDR3 is CASSYNGSPHEQYF.

This chain links TRBV20-1 with TRBJ2-3; lacking DNA, the TRBD2 call made by TCRdb goes unchecked. There are 16 residues in the CDR3. In germline, CDR1 is DFQATT, CDR2 SNEGSKA (reference sequence). CDR3 in amino acids: CSARVWEAGRTDTQYF.

The genes are TRBV5-1 and TRBJ2-5; lacking DNA, the TRBD1 call made by TCRdb goes unchecked. In germline, CDR1 is SGHRS, CDR2 YFSETQ. The length of the CDR3 is 16 residues. CDR3 sequence reads: CASSVLGGPGKETQYF. Full variable domain (remainder filled in from reference TRBV5-1 and TRBJ2-5): KAGVTQTPRYLIKTRGQQVTLSCSPISGHRSVSWYQQTPGQGLQFLFEYFSETQRNKGNFPGRFSGRQFSNSRSEMNVSTLELGDSALYLCASSVLGGPGKETQYFGPGTRLLVL.

This chain links TRBV7-9 with TRBJ2-1. The CDR3 has 13 amino acids. Germline assignment: CDR1 SEHNR and CDR2 FQNEAQ (reference sequence). CDR3 residues: CASSLQVQDEQFF.

The V call is TRBV9, the J call TRBJ2-1; TCRdb designates TRBD2, a call that cannot be tested without DNA. The CDR3 extends over 16 amino acids. The V gene's germline CDR1 is SGDLS and CDR2 YYNGEE. CDR3 sequence: CASSTGTSGGQNEQFF.

The V and J genes are TRBV7-9 and TRBJ1-2. Germline V gene data show CDR1 as SEHNR and CDR2 as FQNEAQ (reference sequence). The CDR3 extends over 12 amino acids. The CDR3 loop is CASSSRVAGYTF.

J is TRBJ1-5 and V is TRBV6-1; no DNA is available, so the TRBD1 call from TCRdb remains unchecked. Germline V gene data show CDR1 as MNHNS and CDR2 as SASEGT. This CDR3 is 15 amino acids long. The CDR3 loop reads CASMDRSLGNQPQHF.

The CDR3 here is CASSFTSVRYQETQYF. The chain uses TRBV6-5 and TRBJ2-5. The CDR3 has 16 amino acids. Germline CDR1 and CDR2: MNHEY and SVGAGI.

The rearrangement joins TRBV19 to TRBJ1-5; TCRdb's D call of TRBD1 is untestable without DNA. There are 14 residues in the CDR3. Germline lookup yields CDR1 LNHDA and CDR2 SQIVND (reference sequence). CDR3 sequence reads: CASSRRDSNQPQHF.

The CDR3 region is CASSPQEDGSPLHF. V gene TRBV18 combines with J gene TRBJ1-6. The CDR3 is made up of 14 amino acids. Per germline, CDR1 KGHSH and CDR2 LQKENI.

This sequence joins TRBV5-1 and TRBJ1-4. The CDR3 contains 16 residues. Germline-derived CDR1 and CDR2 are SGHRS and YFSETQ. The CDR3: CASIVGTRETNEKLFF.

J is TRBJ1-2 and V is TRBV5-1. CDR3 length: 13 amino acids. CDR1 and CDR2 from the germline V gene are SGHRS and YFSETQ. The CDR3 loop reads CASSQDGLGGYTF.

The J gene is TRBJ2-1, the V gene TRBV20-1; TCRdb's assignment of TRBD1 cannot be checked, as there is no DNA. This CDR3 has 15 amino acids. Germline V gene lookup returns CDR1 DFQATT and CDR2 SNEGSKA (reference sequence). The CDR3 is CSARVRAGGYNEQFF.

This sequence joins TRBV15 and TRBJ2-1; absent DNA, TCRdb's TRBD1 call cannot be checked. CDR1 and CDR2 (germline): LNHNV, YYDKDF (reference sequence). The CDR3 is 16 residues long. Here the CDR3 reads CATSRALSTRYNEQFF. Full variable domain (rest looked up from reference TRBV15 and TRBJ2-1): DAMVIQNPRYQVTQFGKPVTLSCSQTLNHNVMYWYQQKSSQAPKLLFHYYDKDFNNEADTPDNFQSRRPNTSFCFLDIRSPGLGDTAMYLCATSRALSTRYNEQFFGPGTRLTVL.